A single sample gave rise to the 20 T cell receptor beta chains below, sequenced in a study of blood T cell repertoires in COVID-19. The data were produced by immunoSEQ multiplex PCR, yet TCRdb's version contains in-frame clones alone and is incomplete. The table has about 310,000 clones, over 75% seen once. The sequenced material came from PBMCs or T cells enriched from blood (not recorded which). Receptors originate from a woman in her 40s who had recovered from COVID-19.

V gene TRBV28 combines with J gene TRBJ1-1; D may be TRBD1 (6 bases). Germline loops: CDR1 MDHEN, CDR2 SYDVKM. The CDR3 covers 13 residues. Trimming shortened V by 7 bases and J by 5 bases, and 14 bases separated the two germline ends. In nucleotides, the CDR3 is TGTGCCAGCACGATCGGACAGTTTACTGAAGCTTTCTTT. Translated, it gives CASTIGQFTEAFF.

V is TRBV28 and J is TRBJ1-2, with TRBD1 matching over 8 bases. V dropped 8 bases and J dropped 4; count of bases not matched to a gene: 9. CDR3 length: 14 amino acids. Looked up from germline, CDR1 is MDHEN and CDR2 is SYDVKM. The CDR3, as DNA: TGTGCCAGCGGATACAGGGGGGTCAGCTATGGCTACACCTTC. It codes for CASGYRGVSYGYTF.

V is TRBV2 and J is TRBJ2-1, with a possible D match to TRBD2 (5 bases). The CDR3 is 13 residues long. Germline V gene data show CDR1 as SNHLY and CDR2 as FYNNEI. V lost 5 bases and J 10 bases, leaving 15 bases between the germline ends. CDR3 nucleotides: TGTGCCAGCAGTTCGATTACACTAGGGGAGCAGTTCTTC. This encodes CASSSITLGEQFF.

The chain recombines TRBV7-9 with TRBJ2-7, with D maybe TRBD1 (6 bases). Germline values: CDR1 SEHNR, CDR2 FQNEAQ (reference sequence). This CDR3 region has 15 residues. With 1 base removed from V and 4 bases from J, the gap between germline ends came to 14 bases. The CDR3 sequence: CASSLGQGPRYEQYF. Here the CDR3 DNA reads TGTGCCAGCAGCTTAGGGCAGGGGCCTAGGTACGAGCAGTACTTC.

The chain has TRBV5-4 and TRBJ2-3, with 12 bases identical to TRBD2. The CDR3 is made up of 18 amino acids. The V gene end was trimmed by 2 bases and the J gene end by 5 bases; junction bases not matched to a gene: 12. Germline assignment: CDR1 SGHNT and CDR2 YYREEE (reference sequence). The CDR3 coding sequence is TGTGCCAGCAGCTTAGCCGCTAGCGGGGGGGCGGGGCAAGATACGCAGTATTTT. Protein: CASSLAASGGAGQDTQYF.

A few counts support this clone. The chain recombines TRBV29-1 with TRBJ2-1; D perhaps matches TRBD2 (5 bases). Germline V CDR1 and CDR2: SQVTM, ANQGSEA. Trimming stripped 3 bases from V and 6 bases from J, with 6 bases between. The CDR3 length is 11 residues. In DNA, the CDR3 is TGCAGCGTTGAGGCGGGCAATGAGCAGTTCTTC. As protein: CSVEAGNEQFF.

The chain couples TRBV7-2 to TRBJ2-3; unclear D gene. The CDR3 contains 12 residues. The germline gives CDR1 SGHTA, CDR2 FQGNSA. The ends were cut back, 2 bases at V and 4 bases at J, with 4 bases in the middle. CDR3 sequence reads: CASSLIADTQYF. CDR3 coding DNA: TGTGCCAGCAGCTTAATCGCAGATACGCAGTATTTT.

The chain has TRBV12-3 or TRBV12-4 and TRBJ2-7; D is perhaps TRBD1 (6 bases). This CDR3 has 13 amino acids. The V end lost 3 bases, the J end lost 2 bases, and 8 bases lay between the germline ends. This CDR3 is CASSFDRPYEQYF. The CDR3 nucleotides read TGTGCCAGCAGTTTTGACAGGCCCTACGAGCAGTACTTC.

The chain recombines TRBV6-2 or TRBV6-3 with TRBJ1-5; D is unresolved. The CDR3 length is 15 residues. Looked up from germline, CDR1 is MNHEY and CDR2 is SVGEGT. Between the trimmed V and J ends, which lost 0 bases and 1 base, there was a span of 7 bases. CDR3 region: CASSYSIRSNQPQHF. CDR3 nucleotides: TGTGCCAGCAGTTACTCAATTAGAAGCAATCAGCCCCAGCATTTT.

The rearrangement joins TRBV7-8 to TRBJ2-1, with 7 positions matching TRBD2. V lost 1 base and J lost 2; bases outside the gene matches: 2. Germline CDR1 reads SGHVS; CDR2 reads FQNEAQ. The CDR3 has 15 residues. CDR3 coding DNA: TGTGCCAGCAGCTTAGGGGCGGGGGCCTACAATGAGCAGTTCTTC. Its protein is CASSLGAGAYNEQFF. Drawing the rest from reference TRBV7-8 and TRBJ2-1, the complete variable domain is GAGVSQSPRYKVAKRGQDVALRCDPISGHVSLFWYQQALGQGPEFLTYFQNEAQLDKSGLPSDRFFAERPEGSVSTLKIQRTQQEDSAVYLCASSLGAGAYNEQFFGPGTRLTVL.

The chain joins TRBV27 to TRBJ2-7; 7 bases fit TRBD1. This CDR3 region has 18 residues. Trimming took 3 bases from V and 3 from J; bases not matched to a gene: 17. The germline gives CDR1 MNHEY, CDR2 SMNVEV (reference sequence). CDR3 amino acids: CASSFLRANRDRSYEQYF. The DNA for the CDR3 is TGTGCCAGCAGTTTTCTTCGCGCTAACCGGGACAGAAGCTACGAGCAGTACTTC.

With respect to this clone: Other DNA sequences within the sample encode an identical CDR3. The chain links TRBV18 to TRBJ2-3; D is perhaps TRBD1 (6 bases). The CDR3 is 13 residues long. V gave up 5 bases and J gave up 2 bases, with 8 bases separating them. Looked up from germline, CDR1 is KGHSH and CDR2 is LQKENI. In nucleotides, the CDR3 is TGTGCCAGCTCAAGGGACAACACAGATACGCAGTATTTT. This sequence encodes CASSRDNTDTQYF. The complete variable domain, with remaining parts taken from reference TRBV18 and TRBJ2-3, reads NAGVMQNPRHLVRRRGQEARLRCSPMKGHSHVYWYRQLPEEGLKFMVYLQKENIIDESGMPKERFSAEFPKEGPSILRIQQVVRGDSAAYFCASSRDNTDTQYFGPGTRLTVL.

The chain recombines TRBV7-2 with TRBJ1-4; 7 nucleotides line up with TRBD1. Unmatched junction bases numbered 7, after V lost 4 bases and J lost 8 bases. Germline V gives CDR1 SGHTA, CDR2 FQGNSA. There are 14 residues in the CDR3. The CDR3 region is CASSSDRVGEKLFF. CDR3 nucleotides: TGTGCCAGCAGCTCTGACAGGGTTGGAGAAAAACTGTTTTTT.

The rearrangement uses TRBV24-1 and TRBJ1-4, with 7 nucleotides matching TRBD1. The CDR3 length is 16 residues. Germline CDR1 KGHDR, CDR2 SFDVKD. V was clipped by 5 bases and J by 7 bases; unmatched bases: 12. The chain's CDR3 is CATSALPDRVSEKLFF. The CDR3 DNA reads as TGTGCCACCAGTGCCCTACCCGACAGGGTAAGTGAAAAACTGTTTTTT.

The chain has TRBV19 and TRBJ2-7; D may be TRBD2 (5 bases). Germline V CDR1 and CDR2: LNHDA, SQIVND (reference sequence). Trimming shortened V by 8 bases and J by 2 bases, and 25 bases separated the two germline ends. This CDR3 contains 17 residues. CDR3: CASRVSPLGDPPYEQYF. In DNA form, the CDR3 reads TGTGCCAGTCGAGTCTCCCCGCTCGGGGATCCTCCCTACGAGCAGTACTTC.

V gene TRBV7-2 combines with J gene TRBJ2-7; tentatively, D is TRBD1 (6 bases). This CDR3 is built from 13 residues. V lost 5 bases and J lost 2, with 10 bases in between. The germline gives CDR1 SGHTA, CDR2 FQGNSA. CDR3 DNA sequence: TGTGCCAGCAGCGAAGGACAGCCCTACGAGCAGTACTTC. It specifies CASSEGQPYEQYF.

The chain links TRBV12-3 or TRBV12-4 to TRBJ1-2; D unresolved. V lost 3 bases and J lost 6, with 8 bases in between. The CDR3 is made up of 12 amino acids. CDR3 region: CASSFPGDGYTF. In DNA form, the CDR3 reads TGTGCCAGCAGTTTTCCCGGGGATGGCTACACCTTC.

The chain has TRBV30 and TRBJ2-1, with 8 positions matching TRBD1. The CDR3 totals 13 residues. Germline CDR1 GTSNPN, CDR2 SVGIG (reference sequence). The V gene end was trimmed by 1 base and the J gene end by 9 bases; junction bases not matched to a gene: 5. Written as DNA, the CDR3 is TGTGCCTGGAGTGGTTTACAGGGGGTTGAGCAGTTCTTC. This sequence encodes CAWSGLQGVEQFF.

This rearrangement joins TRBV9 to TRBJ2-5; no clear D gene. Trimming cost V 0 bases and J 3 bases, with 9 bases left between them. The germline V gene encodes CDR1 SGDLS and CDR2 YYNGEE. CDR3 length: 14 amino acids. The CDR3 nucleotides are TGTGCCAGCAGCGTAGGCTCTAGAGAAGAGACCCAGTACTTC. Translating it yields CASSVGSREETQYF.

The gene calls are TRBV7-2 and TRBJ2-1; D remains unclear. Per the germline V gene, CDR1 is SGHTA and CDR2 is FQGNSA. The germline V and J ends were trimmed by 3 bases and 6 bases, with 21 bases remaining between them. The CDR3 contains 17 residues. CDR3 nucleotide sequence: TGTGCCAGCAGCTTGCTATTGATTCTCTCGGAGTTCAATGAGCAGTTCTTC. This sequence encodes CASSLLLILSEFNEQFF.